This T cell receptor (beta chain) stems from a study of CD8+ T cells in alopecia areata. About the research overall: The protocol delivered tofacitinib for 6 to 18 months, then withdrew it for 6 months.

Study-level results: In scalp samples, resident alphabeta T cells of normal skin are also sequenced. Patients showed less clear TCR sequence sharing than mice, possibly partly because of HLA diversity.

In alopecia areata patients, both lesional scalp punch biopsies and peripheral blood were collected. In the case of this clone: Its antigen is as yet unknown.

The CDR3 sequence is 14 residues long. Germline loops: CDR1 SGHAT, CDR2 FQNNGV. J gave up 5 bases and V 4 bases, and 6 bases lay outside the gene matches. Extraction of RNA preceded its reverse transcription into cDNA, which served as the sequencing template. This table comes from immunoSEQ multiplex PCR, and its TCRdb copy is limited to in-frame clones, with some not included. The sample consists of around 140,000 clones, around 47% of them appearing once. This TCR came from a human donor with alopecia areata. The rearrangement uses TRBV11-2 and TRBJ1-1; TRBD1 matches 8 bases. Source material: CD4+ T cells sorted from blood. CDR3 amino acids: CASSSGGAGTEAFF. The CDR3 region has the DNA TGTGCCAGCAGCTCAGGGGGCGCGGGTACTGAAGCTTTCTTT.